The clone carrying this TCR beta chain turned up a few times. The antigen is unknown. The data were taken from a study of cytomegalovirus exposure and HLA in healthy donors. Study-level findings and limits: Sequences of the TCR beta chain were said to predict the HLA-A and HLA-B alleles of most subjects accurately.

The CDR3 consists of 14 residues. Per germline, CDR1 MNHNS and CDR2 SASEGT. Between the trimmed V and J ends, which lost 2 bases and 4 bases, there was a span of 11 bases. In the PCR, 60 Vbeta and 13 Jbeta primers were used. Produced via immunoSEQ multiplex PCR; TCRdb's table is partial and in-frame only. The table lists about 170,000 clones, around 76% of them singletons. The chain joins TRBV6-1 to TRBJ1-1; D remains unclear. This receptor was taken from a girl aged 10 to 17 in good health and CMV-seropositive. The source material was PBMCs. CDR3 coding DNA: TGTGCCAGCAGTGAAATTGAGGGATCCACTGAAGCTTTCTTT. This gives the protein CASSEIEGSTEAFF.